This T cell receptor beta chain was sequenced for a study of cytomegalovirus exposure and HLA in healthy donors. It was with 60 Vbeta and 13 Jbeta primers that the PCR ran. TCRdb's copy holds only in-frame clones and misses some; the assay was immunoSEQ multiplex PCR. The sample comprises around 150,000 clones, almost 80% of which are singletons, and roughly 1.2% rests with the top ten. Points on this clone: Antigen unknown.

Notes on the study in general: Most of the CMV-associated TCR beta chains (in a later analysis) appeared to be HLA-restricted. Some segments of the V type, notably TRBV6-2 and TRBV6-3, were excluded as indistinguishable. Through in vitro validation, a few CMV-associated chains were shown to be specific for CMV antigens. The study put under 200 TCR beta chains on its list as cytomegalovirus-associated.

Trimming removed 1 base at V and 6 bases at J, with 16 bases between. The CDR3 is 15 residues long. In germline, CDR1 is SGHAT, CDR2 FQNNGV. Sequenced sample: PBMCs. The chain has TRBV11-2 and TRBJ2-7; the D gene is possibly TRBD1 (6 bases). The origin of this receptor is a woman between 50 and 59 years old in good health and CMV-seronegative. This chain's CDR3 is CASSLVFRGISEQYF. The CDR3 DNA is TGTGCCAGCAGCTTAGTTTTCAGGGGTATCTCCGAGCAGTACTTC.